Following are 9 T cell receptor beta chains from one sample sequenced in a study of T cells after yellow fever vaccination. Using its own MiXCR run on the 5' RACE reads, TCRdb lists one record per CDR3 protein. The data show 250,000 to 400,000 distinct CDR3 sequences, with about 4% seen just once and around 23% held by the top ten. Sequenced here: PBMCs, sampled 5 days after the yellow fever booster vaccination. Receptors were obtained from a man aged 18 to 30 who received the YFV17D yellow fever vaccine.

This chain connects TRBV7-2 to TRBJ1-2; 9 bases are a match to TRBD1. Trimming removed 7 bases from V and 6 bases from J; junction bases left unmatched: 6. CDR3 length equals 13 residues. Per germline, CDR1 SGHTA and CDR2 FQGNSA. The CDR3 DNA reads as TGTGCCAGCAACCTACAGGGGGCGGATGGCTACACCTTC. Its translation is CASNLQGADGYTF.

A few counts support this clonotype. The CDR3 DNA reads as TGCAGCGTTCCTCGAAGCGGGGGGCTGGTTTCCGAGCAGTACTTC. Translated: CSVPRSGGLVSEQYF. The V and J genes are TRBV29-1 and TRBJ2-7; TRBD2 aligns across 9 bases. Trimming removed 5 bases from V and 6 bases from J; junction bases left unmatched: 14. The CDR3 is 15 residues long. The germline CDR1 and CDR2 sequences are SQVTM and ANQGSEA.

There are many counts of this clonotype. This sequence joins TRBV7-2 and TRBJ2-4, with D possibly being TRBD1 (6 bases). The CDR3 is 15 residues long. Trimming left V 2 bases short and J 0 bases short, with 8 bases between. From germline, CDR1 is SGHTA and CDR2 FQGNSA. This chain's CDR3 is CASSLTGLAKNIQYF. As DNA, the CDR3 is TGTGCCAGCAGCTTAACAGGGCTAGCCAAAAACATTCAGTACTTC.

This clonotype occurred a few times. The V call is TRBV6-5, the J call TRBJ1-2, with D perhaps matching TRBD1 (5 bases). The germline V gene has CDR1 MNHEY and CDR2 SVGAGI. V lost 0 bases to trimming and J lost 6 bases, with 8 bases between them. This CDR3 has 13 amino acids. Here the CDR3 reads CASSYSGPHGYTF. DNA of the CDR3: TGTGCCAGCAGTTACTCGGGACCTCATGGCTACACCTTC.

This clonotype appeared a few times. The rearrangement links TRBV20-1 to TRBJ2-3; D is ambiguous. This CDR3 is 15 amino acids long. Germline lookup yields CDR1 DFQATT and CDR2 SNEGSKA (reference sequence). V gave up 2 bases and J gave up 5 bases, with 17 bases separating them. CDR3 DNA sequence: TGCAGTGCTAGATCCCTCATGGGTCGTGGAGATACGCAGTATTTT. Amino acids: CSARSLMGRGDTQYF.

There are a few counts of this clonotype. V usage is TRBV7-2 and J usage is TRBJ1-2; 9 bases match TRBD1. This CDR3 contains 17 residues. Germline CDR1 is SGHTA and CDR2 is FQGNSA. V was clipped by 5 bases and J by 7 bases; unmatched bases: 17. The CDR3 DNA reads TGTGCCAGCAGCCTCTCTGGATCGGGACAGGGTAGAAGTGGCTACACCTTC. It codes for CASSLSGSGQGRSGYTF.

The rearrangement uses TRBV19 and TRBJ1-5; D not certain. Germline CDR1 reads LNHDA; CDR2 reads SQIVND (reference sequence). The V end was cut by 4 bases, the J end by 5 bases, with 9 bases between. The CDR3 length is 13 residues. The CDR3 here is CASSTRSYQPQHF. The DNA of the CDR3 is TGTGCCAGTAGTACCCGGTCTTATCAGCCCCAGCATTTT. Looking up the rest from reference TRBV19 and TRBJ1-5 gives the full variable domain: DGGITQSPKYLFRKEGQNVTLSCEQNLNHDAMYWYRQDPGQGLRLIYYSQIVNDFQKGDIAEGYSVSREKKESFPLTVTSAQKNPTAFYLCASSTRSYQPQHFGDGTRLSIL.

The V call is TRBV7-2, the J call TRBJ1-5; 7 bases fit TRBD1. The CDR3 spans 13 residues. J was trimmed by 6 bases and V by 5 bases; bases with no gene match: 4. Germline V lookup: CDR1 SGHTA, CDR2 FQGNSA. The CDR3 DNA sequence: TGTGCCAGCAGCGTGACAGGGCTTCAGCCCCAGCATTTT. Translated, it gives CASSVTGLQPQHF.

This clonotype has ten or more counts. This chain connects TRBV6-6 to TRBJ1-2; D not certain. V lost 4 bases and J lost 7, with 7 bases in between. Looked up from germline, CDR1 is MNHNY and CDR2 is SVGAGI (reference sequence). CDR3 length equals 11 residues. The CDR3: CASSSSGGYTF. The CDR3, as DNA: TGTGCCAGCAGTTCCTCTGGTGGCTACACCTTC.